This entry concerns a single TCR beta chain. One junction end does not reproduce the germline sequence, and a read error may be involved. These data originate in a study of early T cells in non-severe SARS-CoV-2 infection. Per germline, CDR1 SNHLY and CDR2 FYNNEI. The CDR3 is 16 amino acids. TCRdb redid the calling of the 5' RACE reads with MiXCR, one entry per CDR3 protein. The data contain approximately 56,000 distinct CDR3 sequences, roughly 15% of them singletons. This clonotype was sampled from an adult who was a healthcare worker with PCR-confirmed SARS-CoV-2 infection or an uninfected control (not recorded which). The input for sequencing was whole blood, taken at baseline. This chain joins TRBV2 and TRBJ1-5; 7 bases are shared with TRBD1. This CDR3 is CASRADRVKSNHPQHF. The CDR3 DNA is TGTGCCAGCAGAGCTGACAGGGTTAAGAGCAATCACCCCCAGCATTTT.